These 6 T cell receptor beta chains came from one sample sequenced in a study of CD4 T cells in relation to SARS-CoV-2 and coronaviruses. Antigens for these TCRs are unknown. Only in-frame clones appear in the TCRdb table, and some are missing; sequencing was by immunoSEQ multiplex PCR. The data contain around 41,000 clones, 84% of them seen just once; the ten biggest clones take up 0.95% to 1.5%. The sequencing sample was made of naive CD4+ T cells from PBMCs, cultured in vitro. Subset specified: naive CD4+ T cells isolated by negative enrichment. The receptors here all came from an adult with COVID-19.

The V gene is TRBV18, the J gene TRBJ1-6; D unclear. The length of the CDR3 is 14 residues. V was clipped by 4 bases and J by 7 bases, with 11 bases between them. Germline V lookup: CDR1 KGHSH, CDR2 LQKENI. CDR3 sequence (DNA): TGTGCCAGCTCACTCGACCGAGTCAATTCACCCCTCCACTTT. It specifies CASSLDRVNSPLHF. The full variable domain, in which reference TRBV18 and TRBJ1-6 provide the parts outside the CDR3, is NAGVMQNPRHLVRRRGQEARLRCSPMKGHSHVYWYRQLPEEGLKFMVYLQKENIIDESGMPKERFSAEFPKEGPSILRIQQVVRGDSAAYFCASSLDRVNSPLHFGNGTRLTVT.

The gene calls are TRBV4-2 and TRBJ1-6, with 7 bases identical to TRBD1. CDR1 is LGHNA, CDR2 YNFKEQ, per germline. The CDR3 loop spans 15 amino acids. V trimming: 4 bases; J trimming: 6 bases; junction bases outside the gene matches: 6. CDR3 nucleotides: TGTGCCAGCAGCCTAAACAGGGGTCCTAATTCACCCCTCCACTTT. Its translation: CASSLNRGPNSPLHF.

The gene calls are TRBV4-1 and TRBJ2-2; D is undetermined. The CDR3 runs to 13 residues. Germline V gene data show CDR1 as MGHRA and CDR2 as YSYEKL. The V end lost 2 bases, the J end lost 4 bases, and 5 bases lay between the germline ends. As DNA, the CDR3 is TGCGCCAGCAGCCAAATACTCACCGGGGAGCTGTTTTTT. Protein sequence: CASSQILTGELFF.

This chain uses TRBV9 with TRBJ2-1; 9 positions agree with TRBD2. This CDR3 region has 15 residues. The V gene's germline CDR1 is SGDLS and CDR2 YYNGEE. V trimming: 0 bases; J trimming: 6 bases; junction bases outside the gene matches: 4. The CDR3 DNA is TGTGCCAGCAGCGTAGAGGGCGGGAGGGCCAATGAGCAGTTCTTC. Translating it yields CASSVEGGRANEQFF.

The rearrangement joins TRBV7-2 to TRBJ2-1; the D is unclear. Germline CDR1 reads SGHTA; CDR2 reads FQGNSA. The length of the CDR3 is 18 residues. Trimming stripped 2 bases from V and 1 base from J, with 18 bases between. CDR3 bases: TGTGCCAGCAGCTTACCCGGGTATCTCGGCCTATCCTACAATGAGCAGTTCTTC. Translation gives CASSLPGYLGLSYNEQFF.

The CDR3 region is CASSLQGPSYEQYF. DNA of the CDR3: TGTGCCAGCAGCCTCCAGGGACCTTCCTACGAGCAGTACTTC. The chain carries TRBV28 and TRBJ2-7; the D gene could be TRBD1 or TRBD2 (5 bases each). This CDR3 is built from 14 residues. V gave up 6 bases and J gave up 1 base, with 13 bases separating them. Germline lookup yields CDR1 MDHEN and CDR2 SYDVKM.